The present T cell receptor (beta chain) was sequenced within a study of CD8 T cells in Susac syndrome. Random-hexamer reverse transcription was applied to about 0.45 to 1 ug RNA. TCRdb fed the immunoSEQ multiplex PCR reads into MiXCR, producing one record per CDR3 protein. The table lists 120,000 to 150,000 distinct CDR3 sequences, approximately 96% of them singletons. The CDR3 loop spans 15 amino acids. The J segment lost 1 base and the V segment lost 3 bases, leaving 1 base of the junction unmatched. Germline V gene data show CDR1 as SGDLS and CDR2 as YYNGEE. The V and J genes are TRBV9 and TRBJ2-1; 10 bases map to TRBD2. The sequenced sample was CD4+ T cells from PBMCs. This TCR was recovered from a human donor with Susac syndrome. CDR3 amino acids: CASSALAGSYNEQFF. CDR3 DNA sequence: TGTGCCAGCAGCGCACTAGCGGGATCCTACAATGAGCAGTTCTTC. The whole variable domain, filled in from reference TRBV9 and TRBJ2-1, reads DSGVTQTPKHLITATGQRVTLRCSPRSGDLSVYWYQQSLDQGLQFLIQYYNGEERAKGNILERFSAQQFPDLHSELNLSSLELGDSALYFCASSALAGSYNEQFFGPGTRLTVL.